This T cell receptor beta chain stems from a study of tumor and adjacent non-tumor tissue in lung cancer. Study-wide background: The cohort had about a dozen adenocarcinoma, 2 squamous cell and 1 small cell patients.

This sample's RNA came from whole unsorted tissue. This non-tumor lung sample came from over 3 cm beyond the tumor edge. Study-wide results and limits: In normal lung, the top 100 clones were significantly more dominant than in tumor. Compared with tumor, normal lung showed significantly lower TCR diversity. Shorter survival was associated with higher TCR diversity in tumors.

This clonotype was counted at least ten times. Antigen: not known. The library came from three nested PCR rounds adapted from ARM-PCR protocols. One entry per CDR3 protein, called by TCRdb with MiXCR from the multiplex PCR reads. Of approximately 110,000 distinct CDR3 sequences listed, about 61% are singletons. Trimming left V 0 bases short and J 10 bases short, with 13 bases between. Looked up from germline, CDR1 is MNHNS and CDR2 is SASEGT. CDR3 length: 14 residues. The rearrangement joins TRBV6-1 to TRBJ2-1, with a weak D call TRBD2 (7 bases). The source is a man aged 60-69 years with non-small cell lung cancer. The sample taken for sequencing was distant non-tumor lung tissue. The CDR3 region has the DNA TGTGCCAGCAGTGAAGCCTGGGGGGGCAGAGAGCAGTTCTTC. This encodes CASSEAWGGREQFF.